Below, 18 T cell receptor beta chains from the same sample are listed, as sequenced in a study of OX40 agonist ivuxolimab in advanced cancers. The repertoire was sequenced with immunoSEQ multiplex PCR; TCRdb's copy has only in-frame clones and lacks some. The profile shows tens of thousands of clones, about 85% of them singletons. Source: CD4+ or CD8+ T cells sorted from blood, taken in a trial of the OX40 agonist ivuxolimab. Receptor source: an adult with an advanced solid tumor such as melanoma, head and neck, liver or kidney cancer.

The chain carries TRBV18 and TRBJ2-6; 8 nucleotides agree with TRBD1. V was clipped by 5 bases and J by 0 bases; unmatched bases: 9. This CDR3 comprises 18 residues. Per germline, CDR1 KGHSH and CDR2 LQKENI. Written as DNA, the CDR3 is TGTGCCAGCTCAGCCTCCGGGACAGGCCTCTCTGGGGCCAACGTCCTGACTTTC. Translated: CASSASGTGLSGANVLTF. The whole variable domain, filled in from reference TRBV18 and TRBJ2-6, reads NAGVMQNPRHLVRRRGQEARLRCSPMKGHSHVYWYRQLPEEGLKFMVYLQKENIIDESGMPKERFSAEFPKEGPSILRIQQVVRGDSAAYFCASSASGTGLSGANVLTFGAGSRLTVL.

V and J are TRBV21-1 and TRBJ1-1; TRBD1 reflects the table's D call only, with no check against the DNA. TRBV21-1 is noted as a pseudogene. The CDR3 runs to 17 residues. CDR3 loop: CASSPNVTGRGPIEAFF. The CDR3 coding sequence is TGTGCCAGCAGCCCTAACGTGACAGGCCGCGGGCCCATTGAAGCTTTCTTT.

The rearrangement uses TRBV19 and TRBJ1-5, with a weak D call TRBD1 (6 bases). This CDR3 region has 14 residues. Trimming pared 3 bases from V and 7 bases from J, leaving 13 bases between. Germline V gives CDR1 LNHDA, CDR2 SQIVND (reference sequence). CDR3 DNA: TGTGCCAGTAGTATGACAGGAGAAGGGCAGCCCCAGCATTTT. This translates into CASSMTGEGQPQHF. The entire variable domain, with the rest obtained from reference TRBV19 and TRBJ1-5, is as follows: DGGITQSPKYLFRKEGQNVTLSCEQNLNHDAMYWYRQDPGQGLRLIYYSQIVNDFQKGDIAEGYSVSREKKESFPLTVTSAQKNPTAFYLCASSMTGEGQPQHFGDGTRLSIL.

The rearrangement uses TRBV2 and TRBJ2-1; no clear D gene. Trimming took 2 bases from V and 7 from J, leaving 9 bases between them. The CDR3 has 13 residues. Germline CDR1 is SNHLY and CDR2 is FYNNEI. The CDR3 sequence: CASSELSQNEQFF. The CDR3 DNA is TGTGCCAGCAGTGAACTATCGCAGAATGAGCAGTTCTTC.

This CDR3 reads CASAGGWADTQYF. CDR3 coding DNA: TGTGCCAGCGCCGGGGGGTGGGCAGATACGCAGTATTTT. The chain links TRBV7-6 to TRBJ2-3; TRBD2 aligns across 7 bases. Germline assignment: CDR1 SGHVS and CDR2 FNYEAQ. This CDR3 has 13 residues. J was trimmed by 4 bases and V by 8 bases; bases with no gene match: 6.

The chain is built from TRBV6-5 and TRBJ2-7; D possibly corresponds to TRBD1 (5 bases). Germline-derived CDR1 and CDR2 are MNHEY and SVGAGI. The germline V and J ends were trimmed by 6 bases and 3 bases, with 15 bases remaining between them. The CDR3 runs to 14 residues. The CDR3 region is CASRRPATVYEQYF. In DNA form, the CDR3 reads TGTGCCAGCAGGCGCCCGGCGACAGTCTACGAGCAGTACTTC.

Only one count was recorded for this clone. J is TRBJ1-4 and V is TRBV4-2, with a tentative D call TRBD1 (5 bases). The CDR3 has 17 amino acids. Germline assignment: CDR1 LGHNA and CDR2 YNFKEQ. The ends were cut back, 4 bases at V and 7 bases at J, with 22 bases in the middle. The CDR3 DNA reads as TGTGCCAGCAGCCCGATAAAATACGGGACCCGGCCTGAAAAACTGTTTTTT. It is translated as CASSPIKYGTRPEKLFF.

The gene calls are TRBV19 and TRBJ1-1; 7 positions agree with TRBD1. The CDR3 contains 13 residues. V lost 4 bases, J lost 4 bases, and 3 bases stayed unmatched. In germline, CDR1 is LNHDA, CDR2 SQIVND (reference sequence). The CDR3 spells CASSSQGGTEAFF. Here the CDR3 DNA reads TGTGCCAGTAGTAGCCAGGGGGGCACTGAAGCTTTCTTT.

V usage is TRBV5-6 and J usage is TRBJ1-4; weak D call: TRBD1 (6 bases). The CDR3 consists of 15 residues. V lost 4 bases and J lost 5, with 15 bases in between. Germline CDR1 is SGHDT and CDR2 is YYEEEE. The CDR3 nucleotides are TGTGCCAGCAGCGGATTTACCGGGACAAATGAAAAACTGTTTTTT. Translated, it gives CASSGFTGTNEKLFF.

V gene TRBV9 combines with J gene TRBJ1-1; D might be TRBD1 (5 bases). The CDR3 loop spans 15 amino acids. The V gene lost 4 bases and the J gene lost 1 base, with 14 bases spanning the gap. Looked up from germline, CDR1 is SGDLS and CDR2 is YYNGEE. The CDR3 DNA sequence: TGTGCCAGCAGCCCCCGCCCTGGGACGAACACTGAAGCTTTCTTT. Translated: CASSPRPGTNTEAFF. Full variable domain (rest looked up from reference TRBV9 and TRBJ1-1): DSGVTQTPKHLITATGQRVTLRCSPRSGDLSVYWYQQSLDQGLQFLIQYYNGEERAKGNILERFSAQQFPDLHSELNLSSLELGDSALYFCASSPRPGTNTEAFFGQGTRLTVV.

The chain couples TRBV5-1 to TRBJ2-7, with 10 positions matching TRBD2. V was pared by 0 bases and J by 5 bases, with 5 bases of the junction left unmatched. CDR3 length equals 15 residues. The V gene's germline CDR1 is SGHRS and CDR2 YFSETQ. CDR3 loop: CASSLALAGVNEQYF. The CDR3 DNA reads TGCGCCAGCAGCTTGGCGCTAGCGGGGGTAAACGAGCAGTACTTC.

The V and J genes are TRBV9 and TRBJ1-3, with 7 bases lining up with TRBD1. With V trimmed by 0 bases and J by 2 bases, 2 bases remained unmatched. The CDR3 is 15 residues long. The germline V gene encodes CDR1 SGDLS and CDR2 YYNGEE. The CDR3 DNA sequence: TGTGCCAGCAGCGTAGGGACAGGCCCTGGAAACACCATATATTTT. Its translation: CASSVGTGPGNTIYF.

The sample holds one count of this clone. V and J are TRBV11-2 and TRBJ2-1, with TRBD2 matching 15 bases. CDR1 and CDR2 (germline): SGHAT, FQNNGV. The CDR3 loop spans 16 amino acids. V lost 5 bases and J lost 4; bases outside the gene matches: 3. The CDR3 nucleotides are TGTGCCAGCAGCACCGGGACTAGCGGGGGGTACAATGAGCAGTTCTTC. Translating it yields CASSTGTSGGYNEQFF. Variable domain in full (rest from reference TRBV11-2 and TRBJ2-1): EAGVAQSPRYKIIEKRQSVAFWCNPISGHATLYWYQQILGQGPKLLIQFQNNGVVDDSQLPKDRFSAERLKGVDSTLKIQPAKLEDSAVYLCASSTGTSGGYNEQFFGPGTRLTVL.

The CDR3 sequence is CASSLTGTVNSPLHF. CDR3 in DNA: TGCGCCAGCAGCTTAACCGGGACAGTAAATTCACCCCTCCACTTT. The rearrangement uses TRBV5-1 and TRBJ1-6; 7 bases align to TRBD1. CDR3 length: 15 amino acids. Trimming took 2 bases from V and 7 from J; bases not matched to a gene: 6. Germline-derived CDR1 and CDR2 are SGHRS and YFSETQ.

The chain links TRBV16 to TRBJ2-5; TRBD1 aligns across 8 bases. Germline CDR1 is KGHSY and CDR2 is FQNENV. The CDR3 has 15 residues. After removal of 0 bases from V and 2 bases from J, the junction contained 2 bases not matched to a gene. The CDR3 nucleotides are TGTGCCAGCAGCCAATCCCGGACAGGGCAAGAGACCCAGTACTTC. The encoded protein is CASSQSRTGQETQYF.

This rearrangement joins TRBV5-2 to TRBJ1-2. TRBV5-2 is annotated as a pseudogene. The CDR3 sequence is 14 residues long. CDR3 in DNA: TGTGCCAGCAAGGGAGTACGAAAGACCTATGGCTACACCTTC. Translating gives CASKGVRKTYGYTF.

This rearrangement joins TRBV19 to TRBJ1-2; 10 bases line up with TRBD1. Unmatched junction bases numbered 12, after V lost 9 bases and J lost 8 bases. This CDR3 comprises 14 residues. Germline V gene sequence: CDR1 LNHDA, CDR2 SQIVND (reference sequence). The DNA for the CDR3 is TGTGCCAGCGCTCAGGGGACAGGGGTTTCCGGCTACACCTTC. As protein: CASAQGTGVSGYTF.

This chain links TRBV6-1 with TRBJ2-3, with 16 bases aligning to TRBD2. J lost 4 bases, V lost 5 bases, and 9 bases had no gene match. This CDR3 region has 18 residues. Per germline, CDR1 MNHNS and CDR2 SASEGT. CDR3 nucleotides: TGTGCCAGCAGTCAAGGGACTAGCGGGGGGGCCGGGGCAGATACGCAGTATTTT. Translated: CASSQGTSGGAGADTQYF.